What follows are 10 T cell receptor beta chains derived from one specimen sequenced in a study of regulatory T cells in long-lasting Graves disease. Building of the TCR beta libraries involved iRepertoire HTBI primers and Arm-PCR of CDR3 regions. One entry per CDR3 protein results from TCRdb running MiXCR on the multiplex PCR reads. The table records fewer than 650,000 distinct CDR3 sequences, about 16% of them present only once. Time point denoted: newly diagnosed GD, antithyroid drugs for less than 3 months. There was RNA extracted from PBMCs, and the TCR library was made from it. The sample also formed part of further work on T cells in Graves' hyperthyroidism and ophthalmopathy.

This sample comprised peripheral blood mononuclear cells (PBMCs), obtained at new diagnosis, from a patient treated with antithyroid drugs. These receptors were obtained from a young man with Graves disease.

The chain employs TRBV25-1 and TRBJ2-3; 12 bases are shared with TRBD2. Germline CDR1 reads MGHDK; CDR2 reads SYGVNS. V was pared by 5 bases and J by 10 bases, with 7 bases of the junction left unmatched. This CDR3 contains 14 residues. For the CDR3, the DNA is TGTGCCAGCAGTCCTAGCGGGAGGGCCACAGCGCAGTATTTT. As protein: CASSPSGRATAQYF.

The table lists this clonotype with many counts. CDR3 bases: TGTGCCAGCAGTTTACTAGCGGGAGGGCCGGATGAGCAGTACTTC. It yields the protein CASSLLAGGPDEQYF. The chain carries TRBV28 and TRBJ2-7; 12 nucleotides line up with TRBD2. Germline trimming cut 2 bases from V and 7 bases from J; bases unmatched to any gene: 6. Germline-derived CDR1 and CDR2 are MDHEN and SYDVKM. The CDR3 is 15 amino acids.

This clonotype has a count of ten or more. The V and J genes are TRBV7-8 and TRBJ1-5; D gene uncertain. This CDR3 contains 14 residues. The V gene's germline CDR1 is SGHVS and CDR2 FQNEAQ. V was shortened by 0 bases and J by 6 bases, with 9 bases between the two germline ends. CDR3 nucleotide sequence: TGTGCCAGCAGCTTAGCGAAGGGAACTCAGCCCCAGCATTTT. Translating gives CASSLAKGTQPQHF.

This clonotype was seen a handful of times. The chain carries TRBV29-1 and TRBJ2-1; D perhaps matches TRBD2 (6 bases). Germline-derived CDR1 and CDR2 are SQVTM and ANQGSEA. Trimming shortened V by 7 bases and J by 8 bases, and 18 bases separated the two germline ends. CDR3 length equals 13 residues. The CDR3 DNA reads as TGCAGCGCTGTAGCGGTTGGGGCACATGAGCAGTTCTTC. This translates into CSAVAVGAHEQFF.

This chain connects TRBV7-2 to TRBJ1-5; weak D call: TRBD1 (5 bases). V lost 5 bases, J lost 3 bases, and 17 bases lay in between. The CDR3 consists of 16 residues. Germline CDR1 reads SGHTA; CDR2 reads FQGNSA. CDR3 region: CASSPNAVGTNQPQHF. In nucleotides, the CDR3 is TGTGCCAGCAGCCCTAATGCCGTAGGGACCAATCAGCCCCAGCATTTT.

V is TRBV7-9 and J is TRBJ1-1; D call uncertain. The CDR3 is made up of 15 amino acids. V lost 2 bases to trimming and J lost 1 base, with 11 bases between them. CDR1 is SEHNR and CDR2 is FQNEAQ in the germline V gene (reference sequence). CDR3 amino acids: CASSLLPPWNTEAFF. The CDR3 nucleotides read TGTGCCAGCAGCTTATTACCTCCCTGGAACACTGAAGCTTTCTTT.

The gene calls are TRBV9 and TRBJ2-1; perhaps TRBD2 as D (5 bases). The CDR3 is 14 amino acids. Germline CDR1 reads SGDLS; CDR2 reads YYNGEE. V was cut by 3 bases and J by 4 bases, with 11 bases left in between. The CDR3 DNA sequence: TGTGCCAGCAGCGATGACGGGATGTACAATGAGCAGTTCTTC. This sequence encodes CASSDDGMYNEQFF.

CDR3 loop: CASSSPGYNQPQHF. In DNA form, the CDR3 reads TGTGCCAGCAGCTCCCCAGGGTACAATCAGCCCCAGCATTTT. The V and J genes are TRBV5-5 and TRBJ1-5; D perhaps matches TRBD1 (5 bases). Germline V gene sequence: CDR1 SGHKS, CDR2 YYEKEE (reference sequence). V lost 3 bases, J lost 3 bases, and 10 bases lay in between. The CDR3 is 14 amino acids.

This clonotype occurred a few times. J is TRBJ2-2 and V is TRBV20-1; unclear D gene. From germline, CDR1 is DFQATT and CDR2 SNEGSKA (reference sequence). Trimming took 7 bases from V and 3 from J, leaving 9 bases between them. The CDR3 contains 12 residues. The CDR3 region has the DNA TGCAGTGTCCCCAAGGACACCGGGGAGCTGTTTTTT. It is translated as CSVPKDTGELFF.

This clonotype was seen a few times. The chain employs TRBV6-1 and TRBJ2-3; 13 positions agree with TRBD2. V trimming: 8 bases; J trimming: 2 bases; junction bases outside the gene matches: 13. This CDR3 spans 18 amino acids. CDR1 is MNHNS, CDR2 SASEGT, per germline. The CDR3 nucleotides read TGTGCCAGCCTCACGCCGGGACTAGCGGGACGTGACACAGATACGCAGTATTTT. Its translation: CASLTPGLAGRDTDTQYF.